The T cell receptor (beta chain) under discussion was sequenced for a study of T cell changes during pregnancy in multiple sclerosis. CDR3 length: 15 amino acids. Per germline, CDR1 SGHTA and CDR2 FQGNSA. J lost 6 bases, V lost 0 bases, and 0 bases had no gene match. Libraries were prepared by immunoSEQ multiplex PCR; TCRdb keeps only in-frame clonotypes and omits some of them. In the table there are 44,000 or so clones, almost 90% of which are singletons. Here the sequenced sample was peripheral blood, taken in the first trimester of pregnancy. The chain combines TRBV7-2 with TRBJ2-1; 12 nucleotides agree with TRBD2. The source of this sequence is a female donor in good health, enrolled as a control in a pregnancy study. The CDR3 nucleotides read TGTGCCAGCAGCTTAGCACTAGCGGGAGGCAATGAGCAGTTCTTC. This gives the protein CASSLALAGGNEQFF. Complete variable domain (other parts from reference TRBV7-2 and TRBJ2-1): GAGVSQSPSNKVTEKGKDVELRCDPISGHTALYWYRQSLGQGLEFLIYFQGNSAPDKSGLPSDRFSAERTGGSVSTLTIQRTQQEDSAVYLCASSLALAGGNEQFFGPGTRLTVL.